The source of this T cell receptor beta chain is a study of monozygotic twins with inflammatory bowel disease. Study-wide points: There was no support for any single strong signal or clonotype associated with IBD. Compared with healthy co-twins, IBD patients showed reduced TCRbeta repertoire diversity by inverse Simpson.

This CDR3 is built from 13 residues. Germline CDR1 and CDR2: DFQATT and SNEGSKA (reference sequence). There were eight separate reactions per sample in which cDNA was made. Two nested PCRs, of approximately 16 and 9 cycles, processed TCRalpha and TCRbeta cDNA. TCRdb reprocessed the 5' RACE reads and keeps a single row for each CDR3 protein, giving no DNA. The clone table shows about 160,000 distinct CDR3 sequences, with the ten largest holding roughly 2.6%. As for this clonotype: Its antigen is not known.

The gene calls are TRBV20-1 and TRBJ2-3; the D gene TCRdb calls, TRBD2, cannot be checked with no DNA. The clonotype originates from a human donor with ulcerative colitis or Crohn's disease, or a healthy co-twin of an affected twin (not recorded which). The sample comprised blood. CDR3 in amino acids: CSARGGMADTQYF.